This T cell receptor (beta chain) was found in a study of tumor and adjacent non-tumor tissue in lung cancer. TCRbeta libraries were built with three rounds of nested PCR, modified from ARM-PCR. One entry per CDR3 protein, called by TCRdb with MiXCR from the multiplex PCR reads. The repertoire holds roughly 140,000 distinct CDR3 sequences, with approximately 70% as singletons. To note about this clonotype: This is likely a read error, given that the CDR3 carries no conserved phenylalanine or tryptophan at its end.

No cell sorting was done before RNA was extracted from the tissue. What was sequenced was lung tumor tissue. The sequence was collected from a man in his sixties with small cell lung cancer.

The CDR3 is CASSFSRGNQPQHY. The CDR3 nucleotides are TGTGCCAGCAGTTTCAGCAGGGGAAATCAGCCCCAGCATTAT. The chain recombines TRBV12-3 or TRBV12-4 with TRBJ1-5, with D perhaps TRBD1 (6 bases). V lost 3 bases, J lost 4 bases, and 10 bases lay in between. This CDR3 contains 14 residues.